This T cell receptor (beta chain) emerged from a study of vaccination effects on CD4 cells after COVID-19. About the study: After around 2 million PBMC were placed in each well, they were cultured with about 10 IU/ml IL-2 and about 10 ug/ml peptides.

Produced via immunoSEQ multiplex PCR; TCRdb's table is partial and in-frame only. Of under 35,000 clones detected, 74% appear once; the ten largest clones hold about 15%. Study findings and constraints: Cross-reactivity with common cold coronaviruses was shown by only 1 of 255 vaccine-induced clones in healthy vaccinees.

Having been cultured for roughly 10 days, the cells underwent CD4+ T cell isolation. The vaccine given was either BNT162b2 or mRNA-1273, in two doses. No vaccinee had earlier SARS-CoV-2 infection, and nucleocapsid antibodies were negative. Note on this clone: No antigen is known for it.

The CDR3 covers 14 residues. Trimming cost V 6 bases and J 5 bases; bases outside gene matches: 8. Germline-derived CDR1 and CDR2 are MDHEN and SYDVKM. This material consisted of CD4+ T cells from PBMCs cultured without peptide, taken after COVID-19 vaccination. V usage is TRBV28 and J usage is TRBJ1-1; 8 bases match TRBD1. This receptor was identified in a human donor who received a COVID-19 vaccine. CDR3 loop: CASSPTGGWTEAFF. The CDR3 bases are TGTGCCAGCAGCCCTACAGGGGGATGGACTGAAGCTTTCTTT.